This is a list of T cell receptor beta chains from one sample in a study of blood T cell repertoires in COVID-19. The protocol was immunoSEQ multiplex PCR, while the TCRdb copy is restricted to in-frame clones and leaves out a portion. The sample yields about 340,000 clones, 83% seen once. Sequenced material: peripheral blood. The receptor source for this set is a man aged 25 to 40 with active or convalescent COVID-19. CDR3s include the opening cysteine and the closing phenylalanine or tryptophan. The D gene is left open where the match is weak. Size tells how often a clone was seen (once, few, many) or the class of an expanded clone, and some rows leave it out.

>NA|TRBJ2-2|NA|TRBV28
CASSSLKLNTGELFF
TGTGCCAGCTCTAGCCTCAAACTAAACACCGGGGAGCTGTTTTTT
>NA|TRBJ2-4|NA|TRBV2
CASTQETGALAKNIQYF
TGTGCCAGCACCCAGGAGACAGGAGCCTTAGCCAAAAACATTCAGTACTTC
>NA|TRBJ2-7|NA|TRBV7-3
CASSSPSGEQYF
TGTGCCAGCAGCAGTCCCTCGGGCGAGCAGTACTTC
>NA|TRBJ2-3|NA|TRBV29-1
CSVPGGVSTDTQYF
TGCAGCGTTCCCGGCGGAGTTAGCACAGATACGCAGTATTTT
>NA|TRBJ2-7|NA|TRBV27
CASSLRWGPYEQYF
TGTGCCAGCAGTCTGAGGTGGGGGCCCTACGAGCAGTACTTC
>NA|TRBJ1-1|NA|TRBV9
CASSVGPLNTEAFF
TGTGCCAGCAGCGTAGGTCCATTGAACACTGAAGCTTTCTTT
>NA|TRBJ2-3|NA|TRBV6-5
CASSSPSATQYF
TGTGCCAGCAGTTCGCCGAGCGCTACGCAGTATTTT
>NA|TRBJ1-2|NA|TRBV4-3
CASSQDGGAGIGGGYTF
TGCGCCAGCAGCCAAGATGGGGGAGCGGGGATAGGTGGAGGCTACACCTTC
>NA|TRBJ2-2|once|TRBV9
CASSVAGLTGPGAPTNTGELFF
TGTGCCAGCAGCGTAGCTGGATTAACCGGGCCAGGGGCCCCCACGAACACCGGGGAGCTGTTTTTT
>NA|TRBJ2-7|NA|TRBV4-1
CASSQGPDRPYYEQYF
TGCGCCAGCAGCCAAGGGCCAGACAGGCCCTACTACGAGCAGTACTTC
>NA|TRBJ2-7|few|TRBV4-3
CASSQDRKGRGSYEQYF
TGCGCCAGCAGCCAAGATCGGAAGGGGCGAGGCTCCTACGAGCAGTACTTC
>NA|TRBJ1-1|NA|TRBV9
CASSVGQLKTEAFF
TGTGCCAGCAGCGTAGGGCAGTTAAAAACTGAAGCTTTCTTT
>NA|TRBJ1-2|NA|TRBV30
CAWKGEGGGGYTF
TGTGCCTGGAAAGGGGAGGGAGGTGGCGGCTACACCTTC
>TRBD2|TRBJ2-3|NA|TRBV28
CASGGRAPDTQYF
TGTGCCAGCGGCGGGAGGGCCCCAGATACGCAGTATTTT
>NA|TRBJ2-7|NA|TRBV4-3
CASSQDLSGGSSNEQYF
TGCGCCAGCAGCCAAGATTTATCCGGCGGTTCTAGTAACGAGCAGTACTTC
>TRBD2|TRBJ2-1|NA|TRBV27
CASSPGLANEQFF
TGTGCCAGCAGTCCGGGACTAGCAAATGAGCAGTTCTTC
>NA|TRBJ2-7|few|TRBV6-6
CASSLGALYEQYF
TGTGCCAGCAGTTTGGGGGCCCTCTACGAGCAGTACTTC
>TRBD1|TRBJ2-1|NA|TRBV7-2
CASSLEYRGHNEQFF
TGTGCCAGCAGCTTAGAGTACAGGGGGCACAATGAGCAGTTCTTC
>TRBD2|TRBJ2-7|NA|TRBV3-1/TRBV3-2
CASSPRTGGYEQYF
TGTGCCAGCAGCCCCCGGACGGGAGGTTACGAGCAGTACTTC
>NA|TRBJ2-7|NA|TRBV30
CAWSPRVSYEQYF
TGTGCCTGGAGTCCCAGGGTTTCCTACGAGCAGTACTTC
>TRBD2|TRBJ2-7|NA|TRBV20-1
CSASGDYSYEQYF
TGCAGTGCTAGTGGGGACTACTCCTACGAGCAGTACTTC
>TRBD1|TRBJ1-2|once|TRBV27
CASSPRTGGNYGYTF
TGTGCCAGCAGTCCCAGGACAGGGGGCAACTATGGCTACACCTTC
>TRBD1|TRBJ2-7|NA|TRBV12-3/TRBV12-4
CASRGSSYEQYF
TGTGCAAGCAGGGGGAGTTCCTACGAGCAGTACTTC